This T cell receptor beta chain was found in a study of T cell repertoires in cytomegalovirus infection. Points from the study as a whole: The ex vivo response was dominated by HLA-C-restricted CMV-specific TCR beta clonotypes.

TCRdb reprocessed the reads via MiXCR and lists one record per CDR3 protein. Among approximately 180,000 distinct CDR3 sequences, about a tenth were seen once, and the ten largest hold approximately 4.3%. This clonotype was detected ten times or more. Its antigen is currently unknown. This TCR was recovered from a human donor in good health (CMV status not recorded). Some clones in this sample may be carry-over from other donors' samples. The sample consisted of PBMCs.

CDR3 protein: CSARDSGTENQPQHF. In DNA form, the CDR3 reads TGCAGTGCTAGAGATTCCGGGACGGAAAATCAGCCCCAGCATTTT. J is TRBJ1-5 and V is TRBV20-1; a weak D match, TRBD1 (5 bases). V shed 0 bases and J shed 4 bases, with 13 bases lying between them. Germline CDR1 DFQATT, CDR2 SNEGSKA (reference sequence). The CDR3 is 15 amino acids.